Listed here are 31 T cell receptor beta chains from one sample, sequenced in a study of T cells and copy number aberrations in small-cell lung cancer. The assay was immunoSEQ multiplex PCR, and TCRdb's table has in-frame clones only and misses some. There are 7,500 to 10,000 clones in the sample; about 75% occur only once, and approximately 32% lies in the top ten. What was sequenced was normal tissue next to the tumor. Receptor source: a man aged 60 to 75 with small cell lung cancer.

This clone has a single count. V gene TRBV7-2 combines with J gene TRBJ2-7; 11 bases are a match to TRBD1. The CDR3 totals 16 residues. V shed 4 bases, J shed 9 bases, and the junction held 14 bases outside the gene matches. Germline-derived CDR1 and CDR2 are SGHTA and FQGNSA. CDR3 sequence reads: CASSYAGTGGLSGQYF. CDR3 coding DNA: TGTGCCAGCAGCTATGCCGGGACAGGGGGTCTCTCCGGGCAGTACTTC.

This chain links TRBV9 with TRBJ2-6; D gene unclear. Between the trimmed V and J ends, which lost 2 bases and 0 bases, there was a span of 6 bases. Per germline, CDR1 SGDLS and CDR2 YYNGEE. CDR3 length: 15 amino acids. The CDR3 reads CASSVHLSGANVLTF. In DNA, the CDR3 is TGTGCCAGCAGCGTTCATCTCTCTGGGGCCAACGTCCTGACTTTC.

V usage is TRBV6-1 and J usage is TRBJ1-5; no clear D. CDR3 length: 15 residues. Per germline, CDR1 MNHNS and CDR2 SASEGT. V was trimmed by 2 bases and J by 6 bases, leaving 14 bases between them. CDR3 bases: TGTGCCAGCAGTGAAAAGGAGGACGGCAGTCAGCCCCAGCATTTT. Translation gives CASSEKEDGSQPQHF.

CDR3 region: CASGASSAGGQPQHF. The DNA of the CDR3 is TGTGCTAGTGGTGCCTCCTCAGCCGGGGGGCAGCCCCAGCATTTT. This chain uses TRBV12-5 with TRBJ1-5, with D perhaps matching TRBD1 (5 bases). V was cut by 5 bases and J by 7 bases, with 18 bases left in between. Germline V gene sequence: CDR1 LGHNT, CDR2 FRNRAP. The CDR3 contains 15 residues. Filled out from reference TRBV12-5 and TRBJ1-5, the complete variable domain reads DARVTQTPRHKVTEMGQEVTMRCQPILGHNTVFWYRQTMMQGLELLAYFRNRAPLDDSGMPKDRFSAEMPDATLATLKIQPSEPRDSAVYFCASGASSAGGQPQHFGDGTRLSIL.

V and J are TRBV4-2 and TRBJ1-1; a possible D gene is TRBD1 (5 bases). This CDR3 is built from 14 residues. V was trimmed by 0 bases and J by 8 bases, leaving 13 bases between them. Germline-derived CDR1 and CDR2 are LGHNA and YNFKEQ. CDR3 DNA: TGTGCCAGCAGCCAAGAATGGGGGTCGGGGGAAGCTTTCTTT. It is translated as CASSQEWGSGEAFF.

CDR3 sequence: CASSATDRGSNNEQFF. The CDR3 coding sequence is TGCGCCAGCAGCGCGACTGACAGGGGGTCTAACAATGAGCAGTTCTTC. V is TRBV5-1 and J is TRBJ2-1, with TRBD1 matching over 9 bases. The CDR3 has 16 amino acids. Trimming at V came to 4 bases and at J to 5 bases, leaving 10 bases not matched to a gene. Per the germline V gene, CDR1 is SGHRS and CDR2 is YFSETQ. Full variable domain (rest looked up from reference TRBV5-1 and TRBJ2-1): KAGVTQTPRYLIKTRGQQVTLSCSPISGHRSVSWYQQTPGQGLQFLFEYFSETQRNKGNFPGRFSGRQFSNSRSEMNVSTLELGDSALYLCASSATDRGSNNEQFFGPGTRLTVL.

The sample holds one count of this clone. The V call is TRBV14, the J call TRBJ2-6; 12 bases fit TRBD1. The trim removed 3 bases at V and 4 bases at J, leaving 7 bases unmatched. This CDR3 has 18 residues. The germline CDR1 and CDR2 sequences are SGHDN and FVKESK. The CDR3 region is CASSQRDRGLWGANVLTF. The CDR3 DNA follows: TGTGCCAGCAGCCAGCGGGACAGGGGGCTGTGGGGGGCCAACGTCCTGACTTTC.

This chain links TRBV11-2 with TRBJ2-7; D gene ambiguous. Germline V gives CDR1 SGHAT, CDR2 FQNNGV. The V gene lost 7 bases and the J gene lost 1 base, with 14 bases spanning the gap. This CDR3 spans 14 amino acids. CDR3 DNA sequence: TGTGCCAGCACCCACCGATCAGGATCCTACGAGCAGTACTTC. This codes for CASTHRSGSYEQYF.

The chain recombines TRBV11-1 with TRBJ2-7; 9 bases agree with TRBD2. V shed 1 base, J shed 4 bases, and the junction held 11 bases outside the gene matches. The length of the CDR3 is 17 residues. CDR1 is SGHAT and CDR2 is FQDESV in the germline V gene (reference sequence). The CDR3 region has the DNA TGTGCCAGCAGCTTAGACGTTAGCGGGAGCGGTAGGTACGAGCAGTACTTC. This encodes CASSLDVSGSGRYEQYF. The variable domain in full, with the rest retrieved from reference TRBV11-1 and TRBJ2-7, is EAEVAQSPRYKITEKSQAVAFWCDPISGHATLYWYRQILGQGPELLVQFQDESVVDDSQLPKDRFSAERLKGVDSTLKIQPAELGDSAMYLCASSLDVSGSGRYEQYFGPGTRLTVT.

This clone was picked up one time. The chain employs TRBV6-5 and TRBJ2-3, with D possibly TRBD1 on 6 matching bases. V dropped 2 bases and J dropped 14 bases, with 17 bases sitting between them. The germline CDR1 and CDR2 sequences are MNHEY and SVGAGI. The CDR3 is 13 residues long. The CDR3 loop is CASSYGRQVDLYF. The CDR3 region has the DNA TGTGCCAGCAGTTACGGGAGACAGGTCGATCTGTATTTT.

The V call is TRBV6-4, the J call TRBJ2-7; D possibly corresponds to TRBD1 (6 bases). The CDR3 covers 13 residues. CDR1 MRHNA and CDR2 SNTAGT come from the germline V gene. Trimming took 7 bases from V and 0 from J, leaving 10 bases between them. CDR3 sequence reads: CASTPGHSYEQYF. Written as DNA, the CDR3 is TGTGCCAGCACACCGGGACACTCCTACGAGCAGTACTTC.

The chain recombines TRBV28 with TRBJ1-5, with D unclear. V shed 2 bases and J shed 0 bases, with 14 bases lying between them. This CDR3 region has 17 residues. The germline CDR1 and CDR2 sequences are MDHEN and SYDVKM. The CDR3 loop reads CASSLPSGAYSNQPQHF. CDR3 bases: TGTGCCAGCAGTTTACCCAGCGGCGCTTATAGCAATCAGCCCCAGCATTTT. Filled out from reference TRBV28 and TRBJ1-5, the complete variable domain reads DVKVTQSSRYLVKRTGEKVFLECVQDMDHENMFWYRQDPGLGLRLIYFSYDVKMKEKGDIPEGYSVSREKKERFSLILESASTNQTSMYLCASSLPSGAYSNQPQHFGDGTRLSIL.

The chain recombines TRBV5-1 with TRBJ2-2, with TRBD2 matching 9 bases. Germline CDR1 SGHRS, CDR2 YFSETQ. There are 15 residues in the CDR3. V gave up 4 bases and J gave up 4 bases; unmatched junction bases: 5. Written as DNA, the CDR3 is TGCGCCAGCAGCCCGGGCGGGAGGGGCACCGGGGAGCTGTTTTTT. It codes for CASSPGGRGTGELFF.

V is TRBV4-2 and J is TRBJ2-3, with 11 bases aligning to TRBD2. The CDR3 extends over 18 amino acids. Germline values: CDR1 LGHNA, CDR2 YNFKEQ. The junction had 9 bases not matched to a gene; V was cut back by 0 bases and J by 4 bases. The CDR3: CASSQEALAGAGSDTQYF. The CDR3 nucleotides read TGTGCCAGCAGCCAAGAGGCACTAGCGGGAGCCGGGTCAGATACGCAGTATTTT.

V and J are TRBV11-2 and TRBJ1-3, with 7 bases identical to TRBD1. Trimming at V came to 1 base and at J to 7 bases, leaving 7 bases not matched to a gene. CDR1 is SGHAT and CDR2 is FQNNGV in the germline V gene. The CDR3 contains 15 residues. CDR3 sequence: CASSLVHRGFNTIYF. The CDR3 bases are TGTGCCAGCAGCTTAGTTCACAGGGGATTCAACACCATATATTTT.

The CDR3 loop is CASRVGQGKGNTEAFF. CDR3 in DNA: TGTGCCAGCAGGGTCGGACAGGGGAAGGGGAACACTGAAGCTTTCTTT. The chain is built from TRBV11-3 and TRBJ1-1; 9 nucleotides line up with TRBD1. CDR1 is SGHNT and CDR2 is YENEEA in the germline V gene. The CDR3 is made up of 16 amino acids. The ends lost 6 bases at V and 1 base at J; junction bases unmatched: 9.

V and J are TRBV19 and TRBJ1-2, with D unclear. CDR1 is LNHDA and CDR2 is SQIVND in the germline V gene (reference sequence). The CDR3 is made up of 17 amino acids. The ends were cut back, 1 base at V and 3 bases at J, with 18 bases in the middle. The CDR3 nucleotides are TGTGCCAGTAGTATAGCCGAGGCGGGGAGCCAGCACTATGGCTACACCTTC. This codes for CASSIAEAGSQHYGYTF.

The chain carries TRBV5-1 and TRBJ2-2; D call uncertain. The CDR3 contains 12 residues. V lost 7 bases to trimming and J lost 8 bases, with 12 bases between them. Looked up from germline, CDR1 is SGHRS and CDR2 is YFSETQ. Here the CDR3 DNA reads TGCGCCAGCCGTATCGGGTCGGGGGAGCTGTTTTTT. This translates into CASRIGSGELFF.

The chain carries TRBV11-3 and TRBJ2-1; 8 nucleotides agree with TRBD2. The CDR3 is made up of 16 amino acids. Germline loops: CDR1 SGHNT, CDR2 YENEEA. V lost 3 bases, J lost 8 bases, and 12 bases stayed unmatched. The chain's CDR3 is CASSFSGTGGGDEQFF. The CDR3 DNA reads as TGTGCCAGCAGCTTTAGCGGGACGGGGGGTGGGGATGAGCAGTTCTTC.

The J gene is TRBJ2-7, the V gene TRBV6-1; unclear D gene. Trimming took 4 bases from V and 3 from J, leaving 13 bases between them. This CDR3 spans 14 amino acids. Germline-derived CDR1 and CDR2 are MNHNS and SASEGT. CDR3 sequence: CASSATAILYEQYF. The CDR3, as DNA: TGTGCCAGCAGTGCAACAGCGATCCTCTACGAGCAGTACTTC.

The J gene is TRBJ1-1, the V gene TRBV30; D not resolved. Germline CDR1 GTSNPN, CDR2 SVGIG (reference sequence). The germline V and J ends were trimmed by 6 bases and 0 bases, with 11 bases remaining between them. The CDR3 runs 13 residues. This chain's CDR3 is CACRGNLNTEAFF. The CDR3 coding sequence is TGTGCCTGCCGTGGGAACCTGAACACTGAAGCTTTCTTT. Filled out from reference TRBV30 and TRBJ1-1, the complete variable domain reads SQTIHQWPATLVQPVGSPLSLECTVEGTSNPNLYWYRQAAGRGLQLLFYSVGIGQISSEVPQNLSASRPQDRQFILSSKKLLLSDSGFYLCACRGNLNTEAFFGQGTRLTVV.

This sequence joins TRBV30 and TRBJ2-7, with TRBD1 as a possible D gene (6 bases). Germline values: CDR1 GTSNPN, CDR2 SVGIG (reference sequence). This CDR3 has 13 residues. Deletions cut 5 bases from V and 8 bases from J, with 19 bases between. CDR3 loop: CAWGRDSRDKQYF. DNA of the CDR3: TGTGCCTGGGGCAGGGATTCCCGGGACAAGCAGTACTTC.

V gene TRBV5-1 combines with J gene TRBJ2-1, with 10 bases that match TRBD2. V lost 1 base and J lost 7; bases outside the gene matches: 8. Germline CDR1 is SGHRS and CDR2 is YFSETQ. This CDR3 spans 16 amino acids. The CDR3: CASSLWASGSLNEQFF. The CDR3, as DNA: TGCGCCAGCAGCTTGTGGGCTAGCGGGAGTTTAAATGAGCAGTTCTTC.

As DNA, the CDR3 is TGTGCCAGTAGTATTAAGGATGCCGACAGGTTTAGCAATCAGCCCCAGCATTTT. Translating it yields CASSIKDADRFSNQPQHF. The chain uses TRBV19 and TRBJ1-5, with D possibly matching TRBD1 (6 bases). V was cut by 3 bases and J by 0 bases, with 18 bases left in between. This CDR3 region has 18 residues. CDR1 and CDR2 from the germline V gene are LNHDA and SQIVND (reference sequence).

Comment on this clone: It may be a read error: a sequence one base away is much more abundant. This same CDR3 is encoded by further DNA sequences in the sample. V is TRBV11-2 and J is TRBJ2-1; D gene uncertain. This CDR3 comprises 13 residues. V lost 10 bases and J 1 base, leaving 11 bases between the germline ends. Looked up from germline, CDR1 is SGHAT and CDR2 is FQNNGV. CDR3: CAIRRSSYNEQFF. In DNA form, the CDR3 reads TGTGCCATCCGCCGATCTTCCTACAATGAGCAGTTCTTC. Full variable domain (outside the CDR3, taken from reference TRBV11-2 and TRBJ2-1): EAGVAQSPRYKIIEKRQSVAFWCNPISGHATLYWYQQILGQGPKLLIQFQNNGVVDDSQLPKDRFSAERLKGVDSTLKIQPAKLEDSAVYLCAIRRSSYNEQFFGPGTRLTVL.

This sequence joins TRBV6-6 and TRBJ1-2; 7 nucleotides line up with TRBD1. CDR1 and CDR2 (germline): MNHNY, SVGAGI (reference sequence). The CDR3 length is 13 residues. J lost 0 bases, V lost 5 bases, and 0 bases had no gene match. The CDR3 protein is CASSDRANYGYTF. In DNA, the CDR3 is TGTGCCAGCAGTGACAGGGCTAACTATGGCTACACCTTC.

J is TRBJ2-7 and V is TRBV5-1; TRBD1 aligns across 9 bases. The CDR3 runs 14 residues. Germline CDR1 and CDR2: SGHRS and YFSETQ. V lost 0 bases, J lost 3 bases, and 1 base stayed unmatched. CDR3 region: CASSLGTGVYEQYF. CDR3 nucleotides: TGCGCCAGCAGCTTGGGGACAGGGGTCTACGAGCAGTACTTC.

The rearrangement links TRBV5-1 to TRBJ2-1; tentative D call: TRBD2 (6 bases). Trimming stripped 7 bases from V and 8 bases from J, with 16 bases between. CDR3 length equals 13 residues. Germline values: CDR1 SGHRS, CDR2 YFSETQ. CDR3 sequence (DNA): TGCGCCAGCGGGACTCCGGGTACCTATGAGCAGTTCTTC. Its translation: CASGTPGTYEQFF.

The chain is built from TRBV6-6 and TRBJ2-7, with 12 bases fitting TRBD2. The CDR3 consists of 14 residues. Per the germline V gene, CDR1 is MNHNY and CDR2 is SVGAGI (reference sequence). J lost 6 bases, V lost 6 bases, and 6 bases had no gene match. The CDR3 nucleotides read TGTGCCAGCAGCGAGACTAGCGGGAGTGTCGAGCAGTACTTC. It yields the protein CASSETSGSVEQYF.

This clone was seen a handful of times. The chain uses TRBV9 and TRBJ2-1; 7 nucleotides align to TRBD2. V lost 0 bases and J lost 7; bases outside the gene matches: 7. The CDR3 contains 15 residues. CDR1 and CDR2 (germline): SGDLS, YYNGEE. CDR3 DNA sequence: TGTGCCAGCAGCGTAGCCAGCGGGAAAGGAAATGAGCAGTTCTTC. Encoded protein: CASSVASGKGNEQFF.

The chain joins TRBV18 to TRBJ2-1, with a weak D call TRBD2 (6 bases). Trimming took 6 bases from V and 5 from J, leaving 17 bases between them. Germline CDR1 is KGHSH and CDR2 is LQKENI. The CDR3 covers 15 residues. CDR3 amino acids: CASSRYRERNNEQFF. The DNA of the CDR3 is TGTGCCAGCTCGCGCTACCGGGAGCGAAACAATGAGCAGTTCTTC. Looking up the rest from reference TRBV18 and TRBJ2-1 gives the full variable domain: NAGVMQNPRHLVRRRGQEARLRCSPMKGHSHVYWYRQLPEEGLKFMVYLQKENIIDESGMPKERFSAEFPKEGPSILRIQQVVRGDSAAYFCASSRYRERNNEQFFGPGTRLTVL.